The 19 T cell receptor beta chains reported below all come from one sample, sequenced in a study of cytomegalovirus exposure and HLA in healthy donors (dated 2017 in TCRdb). The library was made by the immunoSEQ multiplex PCR assay. For the multiplex PCR, a mixture combining 60 forward primers for TCR Vbeta segments and 13 reverse primers for TCR Jbeta segments was used. The table comes from immuneACCESS by way of TCRdb, which keeps in-frame sequences with V and J called. Part of the clones is missing from these tables; in studies checked, under half for an unresolved V gene and the rest for unknown reasons. This sample's table contains approximately 75,000 clones. Jointly, the top ten make up approximately 0.78% of the sample. The sequenced sample consisted of PBMCs. These receptors were obtained from a boy aged 5-17 years in good health and CMV-seronegative.

The rearrangement links TRBV18 to TRBJ1-3; 9 bases fit TRBD1. The germline CDR1 and CDR2 sequences are KGHSH and LQKENI. Germline trimming cut 3 bases from V and 4 bases from J; bases unmatched to any gene: 7. The CDR3 runs to 16 residues. CDR3 DNA sequence: TGTGCCAGCTCACCTAGGAAGGACAGGGGCGGAAACACCATATATTTT. Its protein is CASSPRKDRGGNTIYF. Based on the CDR3 plus reference TRBV18 and TRBJ1-3, the full variable domain is NAGVMQNPRHLVRRRGQEARLRCSPMKGHSHVYWYRQLPEEGLKFMVYLQKENIIDESGMPKERFSAEFPKEGPSILRIQQVVRGDSAAYFCASSPRKDRGGNTIYFGEGSWLTVV.

V is TRBV7-9 and J is TRBJ1-3, with a weak D call TRBD1 (5 bases). V was trimmed by 5 bases and J by 7 bases, leaving 18 bases between them. CDR1 SEHNR and CDR2 FQNEAQ come from the germline V gene (reference sequence). The CDR3 is made up of 15 amino acids. CDR3 in DNA: TGTGCCAGCAGCCCCTCCTCCGGGGGGGTGAACACCATATATTTT. This encodes CASSPSSGGVNTIYF.

V and J are TRBV30 and TRBJ1-5; TRBD1 aligns across 7 bases. V gave up 5 bases and J gave up 0 bases; unmatched junction bases: 4. The CDR3 totals 14 residues. The V gene's germline CDR1 is GTSNPN and CDR2 SVGIG (reference sequence). The CDR3 is CAWGRDSSNQPQHF. The CDR3 nucleotides are TGTGCCTGGGGCCGGGACAGTAGCAATCAGCCCCAGCATTTT.

The chain links TRBV30 to TRBJ1-1; no clear D. Germline CDR1 reads GTSNPN; CDR2 reads SVGIG (reference sequence). The CDR3 extends over 12 amino acids. V lost 4 bases and J 6 bases, leaving 12 bases between the germline ends. CDR3 bases: TGTGCCTGGAATACGGACTGGGCTGAAGCTTTCTTT. Residues: CAWNTDWAEAFF.

The chain recombines TRBV11-2 with TRBJ1-5; perhaps TRBD1 as D (6 bases). Germline V gives CDR1 SGHAT, CDR2 FQNNGV. V was trimmed by 1 base and J by 3 bases, leaving 13 bases between them. The CDR3 totals 16 residues. CDR3 in amino acids: CASSLAGQNINQPQHF. CDR3 nucleotide sequence: TGTGCCAGCAGCTTAGCCGGACAGAACATCAATCAGCCCCAGCATTTT. The full variable domain, in which reference TRBV11-2 and TRBJ1-5 provide the parts outside the CDR3, is EAGVAQSPRYKIIEKRQSVAFWCNPISGHATLYWYQQILGQGPKLLIQFQNNGVVDDSQLPKDRFSAERLKGVDSTLKIQPAKLEDSAVYLCASSLAGQNINQPQHFGDGTRLSIL.

The chain uses TRBV5-6 and TRBJ1-5, with D maybe TRBD1 (5 bases). This CDR3 spans 15 amino acids. Trimming removed 2 bases from V and 2 bases from J, with 11 bases in between. Germline CDR1 and CDR2: SGHDT and YYEEEE. Written as DNA, the CDR3 is TGTGCCAGCAGCTTTTGGGACTCCGGCAATCAGCCCCAGCATTTT. This sequence encodes CASSFWDSGNQPQHF.

V and J are TRBV27 and TRBJ1-1; no reliable D call. The CDR3 spans 15 residues. V was shortened by 2 bases and J by 4 bases, with 14 bases between the two germline ends. Germline CDR1 and CDR2: MNHEY and SMNVEV (reference sequence). This CDR3 reads CASSLKLAVGTEAFF. CDR3 bases: TGTGCCAGCAGTTTAAAATTAGCGGTCGGCACTGAAGCTTTCTTT.

V gene TRBV5-1 combines with J gene TRBJ2-1; D unclear. With 0 bases removed from V and 7 bases from J, the gap between germline ends came to 5 bases. The CDR3 is 12 residues long. CDR1 and CDR2 (germline): SGHRS, YFSETQ. The CDR3 loop is CASSLESNEQFF. CDR3 DNA: TGCGCCAGCAGCTTGGAATCTAATGAGCAGTTCTTC.

J is TRBJ1-1 and V is TRBV2, with 11 bases that match TRBD1. Germline-derived CDR1 and CDR2 are SNHLY and FYNNEI. J was trimmed by 2 bases and V by 6 bases; bases with no gene match: 5. The CDR3 runs 15 residues. DNA of the CDR3: TGTGCCAGCAGCCTGGACAGGGGGCGAAACACTGAAGCTTTCTTT. Protein product: CASSLDRGRNTEAFF.

The V gene is TRBV29-1, the J gene TRBJ1-1, with no clear D. The CDR3 has 15 residues. Germline values: CDR1 SQVTM, CDR2 ANQGSEA. The V end lost 7 bases, the J end lost 2 bases, and 20 bases lay between the germline ends. CDR3 nucleotide sequence: TGCAGCGCTGAGGGTGCGGGGAGTGGAAACACTGAAGCTTTCTTT. The encoded protein is CSAEGAGSGNTEAFF.

CDR3 nucleotide sequence: TGTGCCAGCAGTGAATCGGAGGGGTCGGTGGACTATGGCTACACCTTC. Translated: CASSESEGSVDYGYTF. The J gene is TRBJ1-2, the V gene TRBV25-1; tentative D call: TRBD1 (5 bases). CDR1 is MGHDK and CDR2 is SYGVNS in the germline V gene. CDR3 length: 16 amino acids. Deletions cut 1 base from V and 3 bases from J, with 15 bases between.

The chain links TRBV6-5 to TRBJ1-2; 9 nucleotides align to TRBD1. The junction had 7 bases not matched to a gene; V was cut back by 3 bases and J by 8 bases. This CDR3 region has 14 residues. Germline V gene sequence: CDR1 MNHEY, CDR2 SVGAGI. The CDR3 DNA reads TGTGCCAGCAGTTATGGGACAGGGATTGACGGCTACACCTTC. It specifies CASSYGTGIDGYTF.

The chain employs TRBV7-3 and TRBJ1-6; the D gene is possibly TRBD1 (5 bases). With 5 bases removed from V and 9 bases from J, the gap between germline ends came to 11 bases. The length of the CDR3 is 13 residues. Germline V gene lookup returns CDR1 SGHTA and CDR2 FQGTGA. CDR3 sequence: CASSPDRFSPLHF. In DNA, the CDR3 is TGTGCCAGCAGCCCAGACAGATTTTCACCCCTCCACTTT.

This chain links TRBV7-2 with TRBJ2-1, with TRBD2 matching 15 bases. Trimming cost V 4 bases and J 9 bases; bases outside gene matches: 4. The germline V gene encodes CDR1 SGHTA and CDR2 FQGNSA. This CDR3 contains 15 residues. The CDR3 reads CASSSGLAGGGEQFF. DNA for the CDR3: TGTGCCAGCAGCTCGGGACTAGCGGGAGGAGGTGAGCAGTTCTTC.

This sequence joins TRBV4-2 and TRBJ1-5; 9 nucleotides match TRBD1. The CDR3 is made up of 15 amino acids. The junction had 4 bases not matched to a gene; V was cut back by 2 bases and J by 5 bases. Germline lookup yields CDR1 LGHNA and CDR2 YNFKEQ. The CDR3 sequence is CASSQRQGDDQPQHF. The DNA for the CDR3 is TGTGCCAGCAGCCAACGACAGGGGGACGATCAGCCCCAGCATTTT.

With regard to this clone: Mismatch with germline at one junction end may stem from a read error. The chain couples TRBV11-3 to TRBJ2-1; TRBD2 agrees at 8 bases. The length of the CDR3 is 16 residues. The germline V gene has CDR1 SGHNT and CDR2 YENEEA. For the CDR3, the DNA is TGTGCCGGCAGCACCGGGGGGGTTAGGTCCTACAATGAGCAGTTCTTC. Translating gives CAGSTGGVRSYNEQFF.

This chain joins TRBV9 and TRBJ1-3; 11 bases map to TRBD1. The length of the CDR3 is 16 residues. The V gene's germline CDR1 is SGDLS and CDR2 YYNGEE. V shed 3 bases and J 4 bases; nucleotides not matched to a gene: 6. This CDR3 is CASSAQDRGQGNTIYF. CDR3 nucleotide sequence: TGTGCCAGCAGCGCCCAGGACAGGGGGCAAGGAAACACCATATATTTT.

The chain employs TRBV5-1 and TRBJ2-7; 8 bases match TRBD2. Germline assignment: CDR1 SGHRS and CDR2 YFSETQ. The CDR3 sequence is 19 residues long. Losses at the gene ends were 0 bases for V and 2 bases for J; bases not matched to a gene: 16. This CDR3 is CASSLEGPAGARRPYEQYF. DNA for the CDR3: TGCGCCAGCAGCTTGGAAGGTCCAGCGGGGGCCCGTCGACCCTACGAGCAGTACTTC.

The chain has TRBV5-1 and TRBJ1-2; perhaps TRBD1 as D (6 bases). The germline V gene has CDR1 SGHRS and CDR2 YFSETQ. The V and J ends lost 4 bases and 8 bases respectively, with 12 bases between them. This CDR3 has 12 amino acids. The CDR3 region has the DNA TGCGCCAGCAGCCTCTACAGGGAGGGCTACACCTTC. This sequence encodes CASSLYREGYTF. The full variable domain, rest sourced from reference TRBV5-1 and TRBJ1-2, is KAGVTQTPRYLIKTRGQQVTLSCSPISGHRSVSWYQQTPGQGLQFLFEYFSETQRNKGNFPGRFSGRQFSNSRSEMNVSTLELGDSALYLCASSLYREGYTFGSGTRLTVV.